These 13 T cell receptor beta chains share one sample of origin, sequenced in a study of immune evolution from preneoplasia to lung adenocarcinoma. The data were produced by immunoSEQ multiplex PCR, yet TCRdb's version contains in-frame clones alone and is incomplete. This table holds 13,000 to 15,000 clones, approximately 80% found once. The specimen sequenced was FFPE minimally invasive lung adenocarcinoma tissue. All receptors derive from a person aged 70 to 79 with lung adenocarcinoma.

V usage is TRBV19 and J usage is TRBJ2-3; D possibly corresponds to TRBD2 (6 bases). The V end was cut by 4 bases, the J end by 6 bases, with 17 bases between. Per the germline V gene, CDR1 is LNHDA and CDR2 is SQIVND (reference sequence). The CDR3 consists of 15 residues. CDR3 loop: CASSKPGLAVDTQYF. In nucleotides, the CDR3 is TGTGCCAGTAGTAAACCGGGACTCGCTGTTGATACGCAGTATTTT.

This rearrangement joins TRBV6-5 to TRBJ1-2; D remains unclear. The CDR3 is 12 amino acids. Per germline, CDR1 MNHEY and CDR2 SVGAGI. V dropped 7 bases and J dropped 2 bases, with 8 bases sitting between them. CDR3 sequence: CASIGSNYGYTF. The DNA for the CDR3 is TGTGCCAGCATAGGCAGCAACTATGGCTACACCTTC.

The chain is built from TRBV19 and TRBJ2-1; D gene uncertain. V lost 3 bases, J lost 6 bases, and 9 bases lay in between. The CDR3 sequence is 13 residues long. Germline V lookup: CDR1 LNHDA, CDR2 SQIVND (reference sequence). Here the CDR3 DNA reads TGTGCCAGTAGTATGTTAACTGGCAATGAGCAGTTCTTC. Translating gives CASSMLTGNEQFF. Full variable domain (remainder filled in from reference TRBV19 and TRBJ2-1): DGGITQSPKYLFRKEGQNVTLSCEQNLNHDAMYWYRQDPGQGLRLIYYSQIVNDFQKGDIAEGYSVSREKKESFPLTVTSAQKNPTAFYLCASSMLTGNEQFFGPGTRLTVL.

J is TRBJ1-2 and V is TRBV11-2; 9 nucleotides line up with TRBD1. The CDR3 length is 13 residues. Germline CDR1 is SGHAT and CDR2 is FQNNGV. V trimming: 5 bases; J trimming: 10 bases; junction bases outside the gene matches: 8. The CDR3 DNA sequence: TGTGCCAGCAGCCGGGACAGGGAGGGTGACTACACCTTC. This gives the protein CASSRDREGDYTF.

This chain uses TRBV29-1 with TRBJ1-4, with D hard to call. Germline V lookup: CDR1 SQVTM, CDR2 ANQGSEA. The V end lost 6 bases, the J end lost 1 base, and 9 bases lay between the germline ends. This CDR3 is built from 13 residues. This CDR3 is CSVTEETNEKLFF. The CDR3 nucleotides are TGCAGCGTGACGGAAGAAACTAATGAAAAACTGTTTTTT. The variable domain in full, with the rest retrieved from reference TRBV29-1 and TRBJ1-4, is SAVISQKPSRDICQRGTSLTIQCQVDSQVTMMFWYRQQPGQSLTLIATANQGSEATYESGFVIDKFPISRPNLTFSTLTVSNMSPEDSSIYLCSVTEETNEKLFFGSGTQLSVL.

This chain joins TRBV5-6 and TRBJ1-2; tentative D call: TRBD1 (5 bases). The ends were cut back, 2 bases at V and 6 bases at J, with 8 bases in the middle. The germline gives CDR1 SGHDT, CDR2 YYEEEE. The CDR3 runs 12 residues. The CDR3 nucleotides are TGTGCCAGCAGCTTTGGAGGGGATGGCTACACCTTC. Encoded protein: CASSFGGDGYTF.

The chain joins TRBV19 to TRBJ1-4; 7 bases are shared with TRBD1. The trim removed 1 base at V and 6 bases at J, leaving 8 bases unmatched. The CDR3 runs 16 residues. The germline V gene has CDR1 LNHDA and CDR2 SQIVND (reference sequence). This CDR3 is CASSIGTGLRDEKLFF. CDR3 nucleotides: TGTGCCAGTAGTATAGGGACAGGCCTCAGGGATGAAAAACTGTTTTTT.

This clone was seen a few times. The gene calls are TRBV5-1 and TRBJ2-7; D is perhaps TRBD2 (5 bases). The CDR3 loop spans 15 amino acids. V dropped 0 bases and J dropped 7 bases, with 17 bases sitting between them. Germline V gives CDR1 SGHRS, CDR2 YFSETQ. The DNA of the CDR3 is TGCGCCAGCAGCTTGGTAGTTGGAACTACGGGGGAGCAGTACTTC. It yields the protein CASSLVVGTTGEQYF.

CDR3 in amino acids: CASSLSQLAQTQYF. In DNA form, the CDR3 reads TGTGCCAGCAGTTTAAGTCAACTAGCGCAAACGCAGTATTTT. This chain connects TRBV27 to TRBJ2-3, with 7 bases fitting TRBD2. V shed 2 bases and J 9 bases; nucleotides not matched to a gene: 8. Germline values: CDR1 MNHEY, CDR2 SMNVEV (reference sequence). The CDR3 is 14 amino acids.

CDR3 sequence: CASSVAAGSGDEKLFF. CDR3 DNA sequence: TGTGCCAGCAGCGTAGCCGCCGGGTCTGGGGATGAAAAACTGTTTTTT. The rearrangement joins TRBV9 to TRBJ1-4; D unresolved. V was cut by 0 bases and J by 6 bases, with 15 bases left in between. Germline CDR1 reads SGDLS; CDR2 reads YYNGEE. The CDR3 is made up of 16 amino acids.

The chain joins TRBV30 to TRBJ1-2; 7 bases fit TRBD1. The CDR3 runs 13 residues. CDR1 and CDR2 (germline): GTSNPN, SVGIG (reference sequence). V was pared by 1 base and J by 3 bases, with 2 bases of the junction left unmatched. This CDR3 reads CAWSGTGDYGYTF. The CDR3 DNA reads TGTGCCTGGAGTGGCACAGGGGACTATGGCTACACCTTC.

This clone occurred once. The chain carries TRBV7-8 and TRBJ1-1, with D hard to call. With 5 bases removed from V and 1 base from J, the gap between germline ends came to 11 bases. The V gene's germline CDR1 is SGHVS and CDR2 FQNEAQ. The CDR3 covers 14 residues. CDR3 protein: CASSASPGNTEAFF. CDR3 sequence (DNA): TGTGCCAGCAGCGCCAGCCCGGGGAACACTGAAGCTTTCTTT.

The chain has TRBV7-8 and TRBJ2-2, with D possibly TRBD1 on 5 matching bases. V was clipped by 7 bases and J by 7 bases, with 19 bases between them. The CDR3 has 15 amino acids. CDR1 and CDR2 from the germline V gene are SGHVS and FQNEAQ. The CDR3 DNA sequence: TGTGCCAGCAACGGGCAAGGGGCGGTCAGCGGGGAGCTGTTTTTT. Translation gives CASNGQGAVSGELFF.